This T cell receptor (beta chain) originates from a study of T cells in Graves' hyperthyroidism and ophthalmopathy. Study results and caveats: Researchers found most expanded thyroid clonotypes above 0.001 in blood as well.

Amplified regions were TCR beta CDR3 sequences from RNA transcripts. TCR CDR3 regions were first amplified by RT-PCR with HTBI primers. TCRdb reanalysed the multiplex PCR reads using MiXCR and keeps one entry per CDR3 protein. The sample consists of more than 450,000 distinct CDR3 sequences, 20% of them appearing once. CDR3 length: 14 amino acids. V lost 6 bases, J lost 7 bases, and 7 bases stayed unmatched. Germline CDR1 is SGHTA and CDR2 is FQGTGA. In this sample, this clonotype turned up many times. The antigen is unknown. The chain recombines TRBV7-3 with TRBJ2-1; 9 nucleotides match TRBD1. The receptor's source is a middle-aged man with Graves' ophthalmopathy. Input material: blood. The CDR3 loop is CASRRQGGRNEQFF. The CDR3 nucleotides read TGTGCCAGCAGACGACAGGGGGGTAGGAATGAGCAGTTCTTC.